These T cell receptor beta chains were read from a single sample in a study of CD8+ T cells in alopecia areata. Only in-frame clones appear in the TCRdb table, and some are missing; sequencing was by immunoSEQ multiplex PCR. The repertoire consists of about 200,000 clones, with approximately 53% occurring once and the leading ten covering roughly 5%. Sequencing used CD8+ T cells sorted from blood. The receptors were gathered from a human donor in good health. CDR3s include the opening cysteine and the closing phenylalanine or tryptophan. The order of the fields is CDR3 DNA, CDR3 protein, clone size, V gene, J gene, D gene. A D gene is named only where the DNA matches it firmly. The size field is filled for only some rows; it gives once, few, many or a size class.

DNA: TGTGCCAGCAGTTCTGGGGGGTCCCGTAACTATGGCTACACCTTC
CDR3: CASSSGGSRNYGYTF
size: few
V: TRBV5-6
J: TRBJ1-2
D: -

DNA: TGCGCCAGCAGCTTGGGACTTTACTCCTACAATGAGCAGTTCTTC
CDR3: CASSLGLYSYNEQFF
size: -
V: TRBV5-1
J: TRBJ2-1
D: -

DNA: TGTGCCACCAGCGATGGGAGAGGGCCGGGCAATGAGCAGTTCTTC
CDR3: CATSDGRGPGNEQFF
size: few
V: TRBV15
J: TRBJ2-1
D: -

DNA: TGTGCCAGCAGTTACGTGCGGGGCTCCAACGAGCAGTACTTC
CDR3: CASSYVRGSNEQYF
size: -
V: TRBV6-9
J: TRBJ2-7
D: -

DNA: TGCGCCAGCAGCCAAGTACCCGGGACGGATAATTCACCCCTCCACTTT
CDR3: CASSQVPGTDNSPLHF
size: -
V: TRBV4-1
J: TRBJ1-6
D: -

DNA: TGTGCCATCAAGGACAGCCTTAACTATGGCTACACCTTC
CDR3: CAIKDSLNYGYTF
size: -
V: TRBV10-3
J: TRBJ1-2
D: -

DNA: TGTGCCAGCAGCCACCGTGGGACAGGGCTAACTGAAGCTTTCTTT
CDR3: CASSHRGTGLTEAFF
size: few
V: TRBV6-5
J: TRBJ1-1
D: TRBD1

DNA: TGTGCCTGGACTAGGACTTCACACCAAGAGACCCAGTACTTC
CDR3: CAWTRTSHQETQYF
size: -
V: TRBV30
J: TRBJ2-5
D: -

DNA: TGTGCCAGCAGGCAATCGGGGTCCTACGAGCAGTACTTC
CDR3: CASRQSGSYEQYF
size: few
V: TRBV7-2
J: TRBJ2-7
D: -

DNA: TGTGCCAGCGAGGGGCCGGTCAGCACAGATACGCAGTATTTT
CDR3: CASEGPVSTDTQYF
size: many
V: TRBV2
J: TRBJ2-3
D: -

DNA: TGTGCCAGCAGTCGAACAGGGGAGACGGATGGCTACACCTTC
CDR3: CASSRTGETDGYTF
size: many
V: TRBV6-6
J: TRBJ1-2
D: TRBD1

DNA: TGTGCCATCAGTGAGCAGGGACGGGGACAAGAGACCCAGTACTTC
CDR3: CAISEQGRGQETQYF
size: -
V: TRBV10-3
J: TRBJ2-5
D: -

DNA: TGCGCCAGCAGCCAACCCCAGCGGGGTAACAATGAGCAGTTCTTC
CDR3: CASSQPQRGNNEQFF
size: -
V: TRBV4-1
J: TRBJ2-1
D: TRBD2

DNA: TGTGCCAGCAGCGTACAGGGAAGTGACGAAAAACTGTTTTTT
CDR3: CASSVQGSDEKLFF
size: -
V: TRBV9
J: TRBJ1-4
D: -

DNA: TGTGCCAGCAGCATAACAGGGAACAATGAGCAGTTCTTC
CDR3: CASSITGNNEQFF
size: few
V: TRBV6-5
J: TRBJ2-1
D: -

DNA: TGCGCCAGCAGCGTCAAACAGGGAAACTATGGCTACACCTTC
CDR3: CASSVKQGNYGYTF
size: -
V: TRBV4-1
J: TRBJ1-2
D: -

DNA: TGCGCCAGCAGCCTGGGACAGGGCCTTGACGAGCAGTACTTC
CDR3: CASSLGQGLDEQYF
size: few
V: TRBV5-1
J: TRBJ2-7
D: TRBD1

DNA: TGTGCCAGCAGTCCCCTAGCGGGCAACACCGGGGAGCTGTTTTTT
CDR3: CASSPLAGNTGELFF
size: few
V: TRBV2
J: TRBJ2-2
D: TRBD2